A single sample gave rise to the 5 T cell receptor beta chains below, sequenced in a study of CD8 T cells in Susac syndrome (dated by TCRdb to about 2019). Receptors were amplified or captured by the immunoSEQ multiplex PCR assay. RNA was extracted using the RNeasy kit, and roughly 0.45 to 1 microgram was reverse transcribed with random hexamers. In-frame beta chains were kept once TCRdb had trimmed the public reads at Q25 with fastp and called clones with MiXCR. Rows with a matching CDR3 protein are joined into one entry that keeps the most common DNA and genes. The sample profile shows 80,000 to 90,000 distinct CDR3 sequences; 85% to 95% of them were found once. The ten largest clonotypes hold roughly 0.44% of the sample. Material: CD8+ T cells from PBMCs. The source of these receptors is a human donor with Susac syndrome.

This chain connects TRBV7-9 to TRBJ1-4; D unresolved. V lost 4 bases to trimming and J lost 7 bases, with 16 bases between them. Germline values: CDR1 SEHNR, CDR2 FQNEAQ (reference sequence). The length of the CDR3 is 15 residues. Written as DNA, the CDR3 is TGTGCCAGCAGCTCCTCGGCCCCCGGTGGTGAAAAACTGTTTTTT. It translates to CASSSSAPGGEKLFF.

The chain's CDR3 is CATSPHRTGGRETQYF. The CDR3 bases are TGTGCCACCAGCCCCCACAGGACAGGGGGACGAGAGACCCAGTACTTC. The chain recombines TRBV15 with TRBJ2-5; 10 bases are a match to TRBD1. This CDR3 has 16 residues. J was trimmed by 4 bases and V by 5 bases; bases with no gene match: 10. Per the germline V gene, CDR1 is LNHNV and CDR2 is YYDKDF (reference sequence).

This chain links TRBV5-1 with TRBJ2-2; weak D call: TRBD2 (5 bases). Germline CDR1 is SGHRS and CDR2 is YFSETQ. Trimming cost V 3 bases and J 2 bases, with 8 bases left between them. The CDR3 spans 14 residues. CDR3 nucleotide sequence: TGCGCCAGCAGCTCCGGGATTAACACCGGGGAGCTGTTTTTT. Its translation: CASSSGINTGELFF.

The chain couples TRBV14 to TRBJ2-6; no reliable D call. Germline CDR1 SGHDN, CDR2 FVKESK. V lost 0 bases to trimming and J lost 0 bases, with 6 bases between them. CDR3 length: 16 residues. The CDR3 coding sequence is TGTGCCAGCAGCCAAGATTTTGTCTCTGGGGCCAACGTCCTGACTTTC. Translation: CASSQDFVSGANVLTF. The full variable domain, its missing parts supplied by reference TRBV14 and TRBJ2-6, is EAGVTQFPSHSVIEKGQTVTLRCDPISGHDNLYWYRRVMGKEIKFLLHFVKESKQDESGMPNNRFLAERTGGTYSTLKVQPAELEDSGVYFCASSQDFVSGANVLTFGAGSRLTVL.

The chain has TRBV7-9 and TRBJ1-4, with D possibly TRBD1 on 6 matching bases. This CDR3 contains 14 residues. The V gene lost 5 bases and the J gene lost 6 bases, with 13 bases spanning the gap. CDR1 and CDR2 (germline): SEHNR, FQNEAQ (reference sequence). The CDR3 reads CASSKTGEDEKLFF. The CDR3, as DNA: TGTGCCAGCAGCAAGACAGGTGAAGATGAAAAACTGTTTTTT.